A selection of T cell receptor beta chains follows, all from one sample in a study of tumor-infiltrating lymphocytes in oesophageal squamous cell carcinoma. TCRdb passed the PCR reads through MiXCR, listing each CDR3 protein once. The sample shows over 10,000 distinct CDR3 sequences, around half of them seen only once. The sequencing input was esophageal tumor tissue. The receptors here all came from a female donor with esophageal squamous cell carcinoma. Both conserved end residues are part of each CDR3. D genes are given only for firm matches. Clone size, where shown, is once, few, many, or a class for clones that have expanded.

v_gene	abundance	j_gene	d_gene	CDR3aa	CDR3nt
TRBV7-6	.	TRBJ2-5	.	CASSLSNQGGGKFF	TGTGCTAGCAGCTTATCGAATCAGGGTGGCGGGAAGTTCTTC
TRBV7-6	.	TRBJ2-7	.	CASSLGNPTYEQYF	TGTGCCAGCAGCTTAGGGAATCCTACCTACGAGCAGTACTTC
TRBV27	many	TRBJ2-3	.	CASSLGGLAMGLTQYF	TGTGCCAGCAGTTTAGGCGGGCTAGCGATGGGGCTGACGCAGTATTTT
TRBV7-9	.	TRBJ2-1	.	CASSHPRVGEQFF	TGTGCCAGCAGCCATCCTAGGGTAGGTGAGCAGTTCTTC
TRBV10-1	many	TRBJ2-3	TRBD2	CASQKAGDGTDTQYF	TGCGCCAGCCAAAAAGCGGGAGACGGGACAGATACGCAGTATTTT
TRBV7-2	few	TRBJ2-7	.	CASSLNLAFEQYF	TGTGCCAGCAGCTTAAATTTAGCTTTCGAGCAGTACTTC
TRBV7-8	.	TRBJ2-1	.	CASSLATTYEQFF	TGTGCCAGCAGCTTAGCTACGACCTACGAGCAGTTCTTC
TRBV7-3	.	TRBJ2-4	.	CASSLSSDGNSPLHF	TGTGCCAGCAGCTTAAGCTCTGATGGAAATTCACCCCTCCACTTC
TRBV7-3	few	TRBJ2-7	.	CASSPQGNYEQYF	TGTGCCAGCAGCCCACAGGGTAACTACGAGCAGTACTTC
TRBV4-3	.	TRBJ1-6	.	CASSQERVVRGSPLHF	TGCGCCAGCAGCCAAGAACGGGTGGTGAGAGGTTCACCCCTCCACTTT
TRBV24-1	once	TRBJ2-6	.	CATSLTNSGANVLTF	TGTGCCACCAGTTTGACTAACTCTGGGGCCAACGTCCTGACTTTC
TRBV7-2	.	TRBJ2-7	.	CASSLGRNRVLEQYF	TGTGCCAGCAGCTTAGGCCGTAACAGGGTCCTCGAGCAGTACTTC
TRBV7-2	.	TRBJ2-5	TRBD2	CASSLGGSGRVQETQYF	TGTGCCAGCAGCTTAGGCGGTAGCGGGAGGGTTCAAGAGACCCAGTACTTC
TRBV5-1	.	TRBJ1-1	.	CASTSPAGGGVTEAFF	TGCGCCAGCACCTCGCCTGCCGGGGGAGGGGTAACTGAAGCTTTCTTT
TRBV12-3/TRBV12-4	many	TRBJ2-7	.	CASSPTYYEQYF	TGTGCCAGCAGCCCTACTTACTACGAGCAGTACTTC
TRBV5-5	many	TRBJ2-7	.	CASSFREAYEQYF	TGTGCCAGCAGCTTCAGGGAGGCCTACGAGCAGTACTTC
TRBV20-1	many	TRBJ2-3	.	CSARGAGTDTQYF	TGCAGTGCTAGAGGGGCGGGAACAGATACGCAGTATTTT
TRBV6-6	.	TRBJ2-7	TRBD2	CASSSGTSGSYEQYF	TGTGCCAGCAGCTCCGGGACTAGCGGGAGTTACGAGCAGTACTTC
TRBV7-2	few	TRBJ2-3	.	CASSQNGRTDTQYF	TGTGCCAGCAGCCAAAACGGGAGAACAGATACGCAGTATTTT
TRBV7-4	.	TRBJ2-5	.	CASSLRWAGYSGEETQYF	TGTGCCAGCAGCTTAAGGTGGGCAGGCTATTCAGGAGAAGAGACCCAGTACTTC
TRBV4-3	once	TRBJ2-7	.	CASSPYGPEKQYF	TGCGCCAGCAGCCCTTACGGCCCGGAGAAGCAGTACTTC
TRBV12-3/TRBV12-4	.	TRBJ2-5	TRBD2	CASTIRAGLAGIRGQETQYF	TGTGCCAGCACCATCCGGGCTGGACTAGCGGGTATCAGAGGACAAGAGACCCAGTACTTC
TRBV7-6	.	TRBJ2-1	.	CASSLVSGFYNEQFF	TGTGCCAGCAGCTTAGTTTCGGGCTTCTACAATGAGCAGTTCTTC
TRBV27	many	TRBJ2-7	.	CASSRQGPYEQYF	TGTGCCAGCAGCCGGCAGGGGCCATACGAGCAGTACTTC
TRBV3-1	once	TRBJ2-3	TRBD2	CASSLVGLAGGSTDTQYF	TGTGCCAGCAGCCTCGTTGGACTAGCGGGAGGGAGCACAGATACGCAGTATTTT
TRBV5-3	once	TRBJ2-1	TRBD1	CASSLGTVGTDTQFF	TGTGCCAGCAGCCTAGGGACAGTAGGCACAGATACGCAGTTCTTC
TRBV11-2	.	TRBJ2-4	.	CASSSGQYNSPLHF	TGTGCCAGCAGCTCCGGACAGTATAATTCACCCCTCCACTTC
TRBV12-3/TRBV12-4	.	TRBJ1-2	.	CASSSLGGSNPNYGYTF	TGTGCCAGCAGTTCACTGGGGGGATCAAATCCTAACTATGGCTACACCTTC
TRBV10-1	many	TRBJ1-1	.	CASSEQGNTEAFF	TGCGCCAGCAGTGAACAAGGGAACACTGAAGCTTTCTTT
TRBV6-4	.	TRBJ1-4	.	CASSDSFGKLFF	TGTGCCAGCAGTGACTCTTTTGGGAAACTGTTTTTT
TRBV11-3	.	TRBJ1-6	.	CASSLDGVAYNSPLHF	TGTGCCAGCAGCTTAGACGGGGTGGCCTATAATTCACCCCTCCACTTC
TRBV18	many	TRBJ1-1	.	CASSLWGTEAFF	TGTGCCAGCTCACTGTGGGGAACTGAAGCTTTCTTT
TRBV7-2	.	TRBJ2-7	.	CASSLEGGYEQYF	TGTGCCAGCAGCTTAGAGGGCGGCTACGAGCAGTACTTC
TRBV6-1	.	TRBJ1-2	.	CASSERKSYGYTF	TGTGCCAGCAGTGAACGCAAATCCTATGGCTACACCTTC
TRBV12-3/TRBV12-4	.	TRBJ2-7	TRBD1	CASSSTGVTYEQYF	TGTGCCAGCAGCTCGACAGGGGTGACCTACGAGCAGTACTTC
TRBV27	.	TRBJ2-1	.	CASTPGWAGEGSYNEQFF	TGTGCCAGCACCCCAGGGTGGGCAGGGGAAGGGTCCTACAATGAGCAGTTCTTC
TRBV11-2	.	TRBJ2-2	TRBD1	CASTSLGQGDPTGELFF	TGTGCCAGCACCAGTCTAGGACAGGGGGACCCCACCGGGGAGCTGTTTTTT
TRBV5-4	few	TRBJ1-2	.	CASSSGRGDYGYTF	TGTGCCAGCAGCTCAGGCAGGGGCGACTATGGCTACACCTTC
TRBV10-2	.	TRBJ1-5	.	CASSRGIGQPQHF	TGCGCCAGCAGTAGGGGGATTGGTCAGCCCCAGCATTTT
TRBV7-8	.	TRBJ2-1	.	CASSLRALETYNEQFF	TGTGCCAGCAGCCTTCGGGCGCTCGAAACCTACAATGAGCAGTTCTTC
TRBV12-3/TRBV12-4	many	TRBJ1-1	.	CASSLGGRTEAFF	TGTGCCAGCAGTTTGGGGGGGCGAACTGAAGCTTTCTTT
TRBV7-3	.	TRBJ2-7	TRBD2	CASSRGLAGALGEQYF	TGTGCCAGCAGCCGAGGACTAGCGGGAGCCCTAGGCGAGCAGTACTTC
TRBV6-5	.	TRBJ2-1	.	CASSYDRRVGGEQFF	TGTGCCAGCAGTTATGACAGGCGAGTAGGAGGTGAGCAGTTCTTC
TRBV7-3	.	TRBJ2-1	TRBD2	CASSLRRGGLNEQFF	TGTGCCAGCAGCTTAAGACGGGGGGGCCTCAATGAGCAGTTCTTC
TRBV7-8	few	TRBJ2-6	.	CASSLVGLDFSGANVLTF	TGTGCCAGCAGCTTAGTGGGGCTAGACTTCTCTGGGGCCAACGTCCTGACTTTC
TRBV7-2	.	TRBJ2-3	TRBD2	CASSFTSGLSSYNEQYF	TGTGCCAGCAGCTTCACTAGCGGTCTAAGCTCCTACAATGAGCAGTATTTT
TRBV4-1	many	TRBJ2-4	TRBD2	CASSPSAGGLAKNIQYF	TGCGCCAGCAGTCCGTCGGCGGGGGGTCTAGCCAAAAACATTCAGTACTTC
TRBV6-1	many	TRBJ1-6	.	CASSYRRASSYNSPLHF	TGTGCCAGCAGTTACCGCAGGGCGAGCTCCTATAATTCACCCCTCCACTTT
TRBV7-6	medium-sized	TRBJ2-1	.	CASSPKQNSIYNEQFF	TGTGCCAGCAGCCCAAAACAGAATAGCATTTACAATGAGCAGTTCTTC
TRBV2	few	TRBJ2-7	.	CASRPGLEYEQYF	TGTGCCAGCAGGCCGGGACTTGAATACGAGCAGTACTTC
TRBV6-2/TRBV6-3	many	TRBJ2-3	TRBD2	CASSYSLAGGTDTQYF	TGTGCCAGCAGTTACTCTTTAGCGGGAGGGACGGATACGCAGTATTTT